This TCR beta chain was observed in a study of blood T cells in healthy people across ages. Whole-study results and caveats: More naive CD4+ cells and higher diversity marked long-lived donors relative to aged donors. PBMC samples, being unsorted, prevented any conclusive comparison of naive and antigen-experienced cells.

In the case of this clonotype: What it recognizes is unknown.

Then a second PCR, running roughly 7 to 11 cycles, was carried out with a sample-barcoded 5' primer and a J-beta primer mix. TCRdb passed the 5' RACE reads through MiXCR, listing each CDR3 protein once. The profile shows about 730,000 distinct CDR3 sequences, approximately 43% of them singletons. The germline V gene has CDR1 MNHNY and CDR2 SVGAGI (reference sequence). Deletions cut 6 bases from V and 5 bases from J, with 5 bases between. The CDR3 has 11 amino acids. This receptor was identified in a woman aged 60-70 years in good health. The V call is TRBV6-6, the J call TRBJ1-5; D is unclear. Sequenced: blood. CDR3 nucleotide sequence: TGTGCCAGCAGAGGTGATCAGCCCCAGCATTTT. It translates to CASRGDQPQHF.